The TCR beta chain under discussion was sequenced for a study of identical twins. Points from the study as a whole: The authors noted that invariant MAIT and iNKT cells could partly confound zero-insertion analyses.

Germline assignment: CDR1 ENHRY and CDR2 SYGVKD. This CDR3 has 13 amino acids. Trimming cost V 10 bases and J 5 bases; bases outside gene matches: 8. TCRdb re-derived calls from the 5' RACE reads in MiXCR, one entry per CDR3 protein. The sample yields about 550,000 distinct CDR3 sequences, about 22% seen once. The sample holds a few counts of this clonotype. Its specificity is unknown. This sample was shared with a second study, whose subject was yellow fever vaccine responses in identical twins.

The sequencing sample was made of CD4+ T cells sorted from blood. The chain employs TRBV10-3 and TRBJ2-5; TRBD1 matches 9 bases. This sequence was found in a woman aged 18-29 years in good health. The CDR3 DNA sequence: TGTGCCACCCACACCGGGACAGGGGAGACCCAGTACTTC. It codes for CATHTGTGETQYF.